The 5 T cell receptor beta chains reported below all come from one sample, sequenced in a study of cytomegalovirus exposure and HLA in healthy donors. This PCR relied on a set of 60 Vbeta primers and 13 Jbeta primers. Clones were read by immunoSEQ multiplex PCR, and TCRdb kept only the in-frame ones, dropping some. Of 150,000 to 200,000 clones detected, approximately 85% appear once; the ten largest clones hold approximately 1.5%. Material: PBMCs. The receptors shown here come from a girl aged 5 to 17 in good health and CMV-seropositive.

The rearrangement uses TRBV7-2 and TRBJ2-3; a possible D gene is TRBD1 (6 bases). Looked up from germline, CDR1 is SGHTA and CDR2 is FQGNSA. The CDR3 extends over 13 amino acids. V shed 8 bases and J shed 3 bases, with 12 bases lying between them. The CDR3 DNA reads as TGTGCCAGCGGGGGCCAGAGAACAGATACGCAGTATTTT. Its protein product is CASGGQRTDTQYF.

This chain connects TRBV9 to TRBJ2-3, with 13 bases aligning to TRBD2. The germline V gene encodes CDR1 SGDLS and CDR2 YYNGEE. Trimming cost V 3 bases and J 2 bases; bases outside gene matches: 15. The CDR3 sequence is 20 residues long. CDR3 coding DNA: TGTGCCAGCAGCGCCAATCGGTTAGCGACTAGCGGGGGGATCACAGATACGCAGTATTTT. This translates into CASSANRLATSGGITDTQYF.

The V gene is TRBV7-9, the J gene TRBJ2-5; perhaps TRBD1 as D (6 bases). The J call may be mistaken, given a closer DNA end match to TRBJ2-7. CDR1 and CDR2 (germline): SEHNR, FQNEAQ (reference sequence). CDR3 length: 15 residues. Here the CDR3 DNA reads TGTGCCAGCAGCCAAAGGGACATCCTGGCCTACGAGCAGTACTTC. Protein sequence: CASSQRDILAYEQYF.

This sequence joins TRBV18 and TRBJ2-2, with 10 nucleotides matching TRBD1. Germline trimming cut 5 bases from V and 3 bases from J; bases unmatched to any gene: 9. Germline V gives CDR1 KGHSH, CDR2 LQKENI. The CDR3 extends over 17 amino acids. The CDR3 reads CASSATGGASDTGELFF. In DNA form, the CDR3 reads TGTGCCAGCTCAGCGACAGGGGGCGCCTCTGACACCGGGGAGCTGTTTTTT.

This chain connects TRBV6-6 to TRBJ2-5; 8 bases align to TRBD2. The CDR3 spans 16 residues. Germline CDR1 reads MNHNY; CDR2 reads SVGAGI (reference sequence). V shed 4 bases, J shed 1 base, and the junction held 8 bases outside the gene matches. The CDR3 is CASSLQAGGVQETQYF. The CDR3 DNA reads as TGTGCCAGCAGTTTGCAGGCCGGGGGGGTCCAAGAGACCCAGTACTTC.